Below, one T cell receptor (beta chain) is given with its context. The antigen remains unidentified. This specimen comes from a study of cytomegalovirus exposure and HLA in healthy donors. The PCR contained 60 Vbeta and 13 Jbeta primers. Assay used: immunoSEQ multiplex PCR; TCRdb lists only in-frame clones, some missing. In the table there are roughly 180,000 clones, 77% of which are singletons. J gave up 7 bases and V 6 bases, and 14 bases lay outside the gene matches. Looked up from germline, CDR1 is SNHLY and CDR2 is FYNNEI. The CDR3 has 16 amino acids. Study outcomes and limitations: Accurate prediction of most subjects' HLA-A and HLA-B alleles from TCR beta sequences was reported. Cytomegalovirus association was listed for 164 TCR beta chains. DRB1 had the most TCR associations and HLA-C the fewest, a later analysis found, with rates varying by HLA locus.

This receptor was identified in a woman in her thirties in good health and CMV-seropositive. Sample: PBMCs. The genes are TRBV2 and TRBJ2-2; 7 bases are a match to TRBD2. CDR3 sequence reads: CASSPMGGRKNGELFF. DNA for the CDR3: TGTGCCAGCAGCCCTATGGGAGGGAGAAAAAACGGGGAGCTGTTTTTT.